This TCR beta chain is from a study of blood T cell repertoires in COVID-19. The method was immunoSEQ multiplex PCR; TCRdb's version includes in-frame clones alone and lacks a portion of them. The sample has just over 300,000 clones, approximately 90% seen once. Trimming left V 3 bases short and J 5 bases short, with 14 bases between. CDR3 length: 15 residues. The V gene's germline CDR1 is DFQATT and CDR2 SNEGSKA (reference sequence). The sequence was collected from a woman aged 18-30 years who had recovered from COVID-19. The genes are TRBV20-1 and TRBJ1-6, with D possibly TRBD1 on 5 matching bases. The sequenced material came from PBMCs or T cells enriched from blood (not recorded which). This chain's CDR3 is CSASSTAGNNSPLHF. The CDR3 DNA reads as TGCAGTGCTAGTTCGACAGCGGGCAATAATTCACCCCTCCACTTT.